Presented here are 6 T cell receptor beta chains from one specimen sequenced in a study of identical twins. TCRdb called the 5' RACE reads again in MiXCR, with one record for every CDR3 protein. The sample contains 400,000 to 500,000 distinct CDR3 sequences, approximately 17% of which appear only once. The specimen sequenced was naive T cells sorted from blood. The origin of the receptors is a man aged 45-65 years in good health.

This clonotype was seen at least ten times. The chain is built from TRBV20-1 and TRBJ2-7, with TRBD2 matching 11 bases. Germline trimming cut 3 bases from V and 3 bases from J; bases unmatched to any gene: 7. The V gene's germline CDR1 is DFQATT and CDR2 SNEGSKA (reference sequence). The CDR3 spans 15 residues. The CDR3 reads CSARLAGGPIYEQYF. For the CDR3, the DNA is TGCAGTGCTAGGCTAGCGGGGGGCCCTATCTACGAGCAGTACTTC.

This clonotype was found many times. The CDR3 reads CASSAQVRVAGANVLTF. The CDR3 DNA reads as TGTGCCAGCAGTGCACAGGTTAGGGTGGCCGGGGCCAACGTCCTGACTTTC. The J gene is TRBJ2-6, the V gene TRBV6-1; a possible D gene is TRBD1 (5 bases). The CDR3 totals 17 residues. V was trimmed by 4 bases and J by 4 bases, leaving 17 bases between them. Per the germline V gene, CDR1 is MNHNS and CDR2 is SASEGT.

This clonotype occurred a few times. The chain has TRBV9 and TRBJ2-6; no clear D. The CDR3 contains 17 residues. The V and J ends lost 0 bases and 0 bases respectively, with 10 bases between them. CDR1 is SGDLS and CDR2 is YYNGEE in the germline V gene. The CDR3 bases are TGTGCCAGCAGCGTAGGTCCGGCAACCTCTGGGGCCAACGTCCTGACTTTC. Its protein product is CASSVGPATSGANVLTF.

The V call is TRBV20-1, the J call TRBJ2-5, with TRBD1 matching over 9 bases. CDR3 length equals 15 residues. Germline loops: CDR1 DFQATT, CDR2 SNEGSKA (reference sequence). The V and J ends lost 2 bases and 4 bases, in that order; junction bases with no gene match: 8. CDR3 sequence (DNA): TGCAGTGCTAGAAACAACAGGGGGCGCGGAGAGACCCAGTACTTC. This gives the protein CSARNNRGRGETQYF.

The chain uses TRBV20-1 and TRBJ2-4, with TRBD2 identical over 8 bases. The CDR3 consists of 17 residues. After removal of 1 base from V and 0 bases from J, the junction contained 8 bases not matched to a gene. Germline lookup yields CDR1 DFQATT and CDR2 SNEGSKA (reference sequence). The CDR3 here is CSARALSGDLAKNIQYF. For the CDR3, the DNA is TGCAGTGCTAGAGCCCTTAGCGGGGACTTAGCCAAAAACATTCAGTACTTC.

The V call is TRBV4-3, the J call TRBJ2-2; weak D call: TRBD2 (6 bases). V lost 3 bases and J 4 bases, leaving 15 bases between the germline ends. Germline CDR1 LGHNA, CDR2 YSLEER. This CDR3 has 16 residues. CDR3 in DNA: TGCGCCAGCAGCCAGGCGGCGGGGTCGAGCACCGGGGAGCTGTTTTTT. Encoded protein: CASSQAAGSSTGELFF.